Presented here are 13 T cell receptor beta chains from one specimen sequenced in a study of monozygotic twins with inflammatory bowel disease. TCRdb reprocessed the 5' RACE reads, keeping one entry per CDR3 protein, no DNA. The record lists some 160,000 distinct CDR3 sequences, of which the ten most abundant hold around 6.8%. Sequenced material: blood. These receptors were collected from a human donor with ulcerative colitis or Crohn's disease, or a healthy co-twin of an affected twin (not recorded which).

The rearrangement links TRBV6-5 to TRBJ2-5; lacking DNA, the TRBD2 call made by TCRdb goes unchecked. Germline V gives CDR1 MNHEY, CDR2 SVGAGI. The CDR3 totals 18 residues. CDR3: CASSLLAGVWGPRETQYF.

The gene calls are TRBV6-1 and TRBJ1-5. The V gene's germline CDR1 is MNHNS and CDR2 SASEGT. The CDR3 runs to 13 residues. This CDR3 reads CASSETQSQPQHF.

V gene TRBV6-6 combines with J gene TRBJ1-1; no DNA is available, so the TRBD1 call from TCRdb remains unchecked. The germline V gene encodes CDR1 MNHNY and CDR2 SVGAGI (reference sequence). The CDR3 is made up of 14 amino acids. The CDR3 here is CASSSRGRGNEAFF.

V usage is TRBV27 and J usage is TRBJ1-2; the D gene TCRdb calls, TRBD1, cannot be checked with no DNA. The CDR3 length is 16 residues. Germline V gene sequence: CDR1 MNHEY, CDR2 SMNVEV (reference sequence). CDR3 sequence: CASSFLRDAQDYGYTF.

The gene calls are TRBV28 and TRBJ1-1. CDR3 size: 14 residues. From germline, CDR1 is MDHEN and CDR2 SYDVKM. This chain's CDR3 is CASTLSLGNTEAFF.

This chain joins TRBV30 and TRBJ2-3; lacking DNA, the TRBD2 call made by TCRdb goes unchecked. There are 14 residues in the CDR3. Per germline, CDR1 GTSNPN and CDR2 SVGIG (reference sequence). Here the CDR3 reads CACGSVAMKYTQYF.

The gene calls are TRBV3-1 and TRBJ1-2. Germline V gene sequence: CDR1 LGHDT, CDR2 YNNKEL (reference sequence). This CDR3 contains 13 residues. CDR3 loop: CASSQEPRYGYTF.

CDR3 protein: CSARARRPRGNSGNTIYF. The V gene is TRBV20-1, the J gene TRBJ1-3; TCRdb picks TRBD1, but there is no DNA to check that call. The CDR3 runs to 18 residues. Per the germline V gene, CDR1 is DFQATT and CDR2 is SNEGSKA (reference sequence).

The chain recombines TRBV30 with TRBJ2-1; TCRdb selects TRBD2, and the lack of DNA leaves this call unchecked. The CDR3 length is 12 residues. CDR1 and CDR2 (germline): GTSNPN, SVGIG (reference sequence). CDR3 residues: CAWSPGGPEQFF.

The chain links TRBV6-6 to TRBJ2-7; TCRdb indicates TRBD1, and absent DNA this call remains unverified. The germline V gene encodes CDR1 MNHNY and CDR2 SVGAGI (reference sequence). The CDR3 consists of 14 residues. The CDR3 is CASSYSGDTLGQYF.

The chain is built from TRBV12-3 or TRBV12-4 and TRBJ2-1. The CDR3 runs to 14 residues. The CDR3: CASTLAGTHNEQFF.

J is TRBJ1-1 and V is TRBV3-1; TCRdb gives TRBD1 as the D gene, but with no DNA this cannot be confirmed. The CDR3 covers 15 residues. From germline, CDR1 is LGHDT and CDR2 YNNKEL (reference sequence). The CDR3 sequence is CASSPTGLVETEAFF.

This chain links TRBV7-6 with TRBJ2-5. CDR1 is SGHVS and CDR2 is FNYEAQ in the germline V gene. The CDR3 sequence is 13 residues long. CDR3 amino acids: CASSRTNQETQYF.